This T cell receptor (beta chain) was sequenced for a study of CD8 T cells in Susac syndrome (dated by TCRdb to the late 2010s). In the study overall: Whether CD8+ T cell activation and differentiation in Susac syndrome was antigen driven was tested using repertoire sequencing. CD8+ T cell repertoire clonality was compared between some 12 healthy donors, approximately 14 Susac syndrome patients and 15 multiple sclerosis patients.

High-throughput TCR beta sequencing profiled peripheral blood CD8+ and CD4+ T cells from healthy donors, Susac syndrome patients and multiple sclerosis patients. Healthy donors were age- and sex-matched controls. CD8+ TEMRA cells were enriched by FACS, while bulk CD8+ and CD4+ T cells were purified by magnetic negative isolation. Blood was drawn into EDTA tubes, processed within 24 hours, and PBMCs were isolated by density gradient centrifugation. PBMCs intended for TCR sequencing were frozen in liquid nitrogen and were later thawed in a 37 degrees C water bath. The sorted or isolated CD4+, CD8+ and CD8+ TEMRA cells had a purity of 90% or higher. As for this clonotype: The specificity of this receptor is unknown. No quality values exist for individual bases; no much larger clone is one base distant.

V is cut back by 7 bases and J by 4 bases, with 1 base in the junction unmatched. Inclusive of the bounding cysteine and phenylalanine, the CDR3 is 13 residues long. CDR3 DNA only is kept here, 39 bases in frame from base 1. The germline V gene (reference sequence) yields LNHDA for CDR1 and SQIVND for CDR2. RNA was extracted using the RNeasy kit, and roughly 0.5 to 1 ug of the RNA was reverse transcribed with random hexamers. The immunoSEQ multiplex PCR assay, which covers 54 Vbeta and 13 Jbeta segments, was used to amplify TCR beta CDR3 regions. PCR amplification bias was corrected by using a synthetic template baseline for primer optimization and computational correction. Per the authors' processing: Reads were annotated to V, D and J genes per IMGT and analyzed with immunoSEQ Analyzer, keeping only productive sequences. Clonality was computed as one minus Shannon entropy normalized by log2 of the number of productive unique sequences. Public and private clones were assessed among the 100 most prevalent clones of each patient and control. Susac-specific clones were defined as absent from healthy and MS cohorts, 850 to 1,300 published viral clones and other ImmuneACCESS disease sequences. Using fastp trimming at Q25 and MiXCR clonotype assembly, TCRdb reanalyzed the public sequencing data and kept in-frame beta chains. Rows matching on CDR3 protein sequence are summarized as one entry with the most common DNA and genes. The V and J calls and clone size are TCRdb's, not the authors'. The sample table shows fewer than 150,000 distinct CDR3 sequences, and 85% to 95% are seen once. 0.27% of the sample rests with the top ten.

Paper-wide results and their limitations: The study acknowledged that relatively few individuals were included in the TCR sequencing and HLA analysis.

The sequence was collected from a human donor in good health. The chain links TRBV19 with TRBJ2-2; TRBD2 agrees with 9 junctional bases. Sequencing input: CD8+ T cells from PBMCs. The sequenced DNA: TGTGCCAGTACACTAGCGGGCACCGGGGAGCTGTTTTTT. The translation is CASTLAGTGELFF.